This TCR beta chain was retrieved from a study of post-analysis software for immune sequencing data. Only a few counts were recorded for this clonotype. What it binds is not known. General study results and limits: The study found TRBV5-6, TRBV5-1 and TRBV20-1 among a handful of TRBV segments more frequent in patients than controls.

V was pared by 2 bases and J by 11 bases, with 8 bases of the junction left unmatched. This CDR3 has 15 amino acids. The germline CDR1 and CDR2 sequences are MNHEY and SVGAGI. Built from TCR beta cDNA, the libraries had unique molecular identifiers in them. TCRdb analysed the PCR reads with MiXCR anew, one entry per CDR3 protein. The table includes some 240,000 distinct CDR3 sequences, 36% detected once. V usage is TRBV6-5 and J usage is TRBJ2-2, with TRBD2 identical over 10 bases. This TCR was recovered from a girl aged 5 to 17 with multiple sclerosis. The sequenced material came from blood. The CDR3 DNA is TGTGCCAGCAGTTACCACCCAGCGGGGGGGCCCGAGCTGTTTTTT. Its protein product is CASSYHPAGGPELFF.